The 7 T cell receptor beta chains in this list originate from one sample, sequenced in a study of spatial heterogeneity in lung cancer (dated 2019 in TCRdb). Library preparation was by 5' RACE. TCRdb shows the sequencer as NextSeq 500. TCRdb took the public reads, trimmed them with fastp at Q25, ran MiXCR for clone calling and kept in-frame beta chains. Entries that share a CDR3 protein sequence are merged under the most common genes and DNA. Present in this sample are 110,000 or so distinct CDR3 sequences, approximately 11% of which were seen just once. 20% to 30% of the sample is in the top ten clones. The meaning of the sample's time point label: blood at routine non-recurrence follow-up after resection. Sequenced material: PBMCs, taken at follow-up. The source of these receptors is a female donor with early-stage non-small cell lung cancer.

The chain recombines TRBV5-1 with TRBJ2-1; D perhaps matches TRBD2 (6 bases). The CDR3 is 14 amino acids. V gave up 4 bases and J gave up 6 bases, with 14 bases separating them. Germline lookup yields CDR1 SGHRS and CDR2 YFSETQ. CDR3 bases: TGCGCCAGCAGCCCCGGGGGTCCGCGCAATGAGCAGTTCTTC. It translates to CASSPGGPRNEQFF.

This clonotype was recorded a few times. The chain links TRBV24-1 to TRBJ2-5; 9 bases are a match to TRBD1. After removal of 4 bases from V and 5 bases from J, the junction contained 7 bases not matched to a gene. CDR1 is KGHDR and CDR2 is SFDVKD in the germline V gene. The CDR3 covers 15 residues. The CDR3 here is CATSDWTGDRETQYF. CDR3 DNA sequence: TGTGCCACCAGTGACTGGACAGGGGATCGGGAGACCCAGTACTTC.

Points on this clonotype: Mismatch with germline at one junction end may stem from a read error. This chain uses TRBV6-2 or TRBV6-3 with TRBJ1-1; 7 bases are a match to TRBD1. The CDR3 contains 13 residues. Germline-derived CDR1 and CDR2 are MNHEY and SVGEGT. CDR3 nucleotide sequence: TGTGCCATCAGTCGACAGGGCGAGGCTGAAGCTTTCTTT. It specifies CAISRQGEAEAFF.

This clonotype was seen more than once but under ten times. This sequence joins TRBV11-1 and TRBJ2-3; TRBD2 matches 7 bases. The CDR3 spans 16 residues. Per the germline V gene, CDR1 is SGHAT and CDR2 is FQDESV (reference sequence). V lost 1 base to trimming and J lost 2 bases; unmatched junction nucleotides: 6. The CDR3 nucleotides are TGTGCCAGCAGCTTAGGGGTCCAGCGGGACACAGATACGCAGTATTTT. This gives the protein CASSLGVQRDTDTQYF.

This clonotype turned up a few times. The chain combines TRBV20-1 with TRBJ2-7; D is ambiguous. CDR1 is DFQATT and CDR2 is SNEGSKA in the germline V gene (reference sequence). This CDR3 is built from 14 residues. The V and J ends lost 3 bases and 4 bases respectively, with 16 bases between them. This CDR3 is CSARWARRPYEQYV. The CDR3 DNA follows: TGCAGTGCTAGGTGGGCTCGCCGCCCTTACGAGCAGTACGTC.

This clonotype was detected many times. The gene calls are TRBV20-1 and TRBJ2-7; possibly TRBD1 for D (6 bases). The CDR3 is 11 amino acids. Germline V CDR1 and CDR2: DFQATT, SNEGSKA (reference sequence). In DNA form, the CDR3 reads TGCAGTGCCAGGGTCTCGGCAGGGGCGAGCGTC. Amino acids: CSARVSAGASV.

This clonotype occurred many times. This chain connects TRBV30 to TRBJ1-1; D remains ambiguous. Trimming took 4 bases from V and 3 from J, leaving 21 bases between them. From germline, CDR1 is GTSNPN and CDR2 SVGIG (reference sequence). This CDR3 is 16 amino acids long. The CDR3 protein is CAWISLRHFPDTEAFF. The CDR3 region has the DNA TGTGCCTGGATCTCCCTTAGACACTTTCCGGACACTGAAGCTTTCTTT.